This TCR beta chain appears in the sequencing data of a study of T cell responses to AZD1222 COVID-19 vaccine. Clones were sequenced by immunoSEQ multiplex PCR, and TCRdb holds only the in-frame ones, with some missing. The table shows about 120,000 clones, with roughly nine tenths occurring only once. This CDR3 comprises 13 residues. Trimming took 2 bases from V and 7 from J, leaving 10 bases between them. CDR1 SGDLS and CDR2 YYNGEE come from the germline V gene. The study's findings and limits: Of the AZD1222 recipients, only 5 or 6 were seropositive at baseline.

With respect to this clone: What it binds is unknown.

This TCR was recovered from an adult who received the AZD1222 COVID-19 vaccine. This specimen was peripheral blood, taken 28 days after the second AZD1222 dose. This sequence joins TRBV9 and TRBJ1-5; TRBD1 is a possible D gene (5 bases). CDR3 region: CASSVEGRQPQHF. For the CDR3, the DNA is TGTGCCAGCAGCGTGGAGGGGAGGCAGCCCCAGCATTTT.